This T cell receptor beta chain appears in the sequencing data of a study of T cells in Graves' hyperthyroidism and ophthalmopathy. Study context: Pretreatment peripheral blood was obtained at initial diagnosis.

This clonotype has at least ten counts. From RNA transcripts, TCR beta CDR3 regions were amplified. First-round RT-PCR of the TCR CDR3 relied on the HTBI primer set. TCRdb passed the multiplex PCR reads through MiXCR, listing each CDR3 protein once. The repertoire holds about 180,000 distinct CDR3 sequences, with over 15% as singletons. The CDR3 extends over 13 amino acids. CDR1 DFQATT and CDR2 SNEGSKA come from the germline V gene (reference sequence). The V end lost 5 bases, the J end lost 4 bases, and 13 bases lay between the germline ends. The chain has TRBV20-1 and TRBJ2-3, with D perhaps TRBD1 (6 bases). The sequenced material came from blood. This clonotype was obtained from a woman aged 50 to 65 with Graves' hyperthyroidism. The CDR3 reads CSALRQVPDTQYF. The CDR3 DNA reads TGCAGTGCTTTAAGACAGGTCCCAGATACGCAGTATTTT.